This is a list of T cell receptor beta chains from one sample in a study of blood T cells in healthy people across ages. TCRdb reprocessed the 5' RACE reads with MiXCR, giving one entry per CDR3 protein. The sample holds 600,000 to 850,000 distinct CDR3 sequences; approximately 39% are singletons and the top ten take 20% to 25%. Sequencing was done on a sample of blood. The receptor set was obtained from an older woman in good health. Both conserved end residues are part of each CDR3. Each record gives: CDR3 protein, CDR3 DNA, clone size, D gene, V gene, J gene. A D gene is named only where the DNA matches it firmly. Clone size is given for some rows only: seen once, a few or many times, or a class if the clone is expanded.

CDR3 protein: CASSLVGTSGETQYF
CDR3 DNA: TGCGCCAGCAGCTTGGTCGGGACTAGCGGGGAGACCCAGTACTTC
clone size: few
D gene: TRBD2
V gene: TRBV5-1
J gene: TRBJ2-5

CDR3 protein: CASSPLTLNTEAFF
CDR3 DNA: TGTGCCAGCTCACCATTGACCCTGAACACTGAAGCTTTCTTT
clone size: NA
D gene: NA
V gene: TRBV18
J gene: TRBJ1-1

CDR3 protein: CSANWPVTDTQYF
CDR3 DNA: TGCAGTGCTAATTGGCCAGTCACAGATACGCAGTATTTT
clone size: NA
D gene: NA
V gene: TRBV20-1
J gene: TRBJ2-3

CDR3 protein: CASSQTSSSYEQYF
CDR3 DNA: TGTGCCAGTAGTCAGACGAGTAGCTCCTACGAGCAGTACTTC
clone size: NA
D gene: NA
V gene: TRBV19
J gene: TRBJ2-7

CDR3 protein: CSARDFGGSNQPQHF
CDR3 DNA: TGCAGTGCTAGAGATTTTGGTGGCAGCAATCAGCCCCAGCATTTT
clone size: NA
D gene: NA
V gene: TRBV20-1
J gene: TRBJ1-5

CDR3 protein: CASSQDGVYGYTF
CDR3 DNA: TGTGCCAGCAGCCAGGACGGGGTTTATGGCTACACCTTC
clone size: NA
D gene: NA
V gene: TRBV6-6
J gene: TRBJ1-2

CDR3 protein: CASSLRLRAYEQYF
CDR3 DNA: TGTGCCAGCAGCTTACGACTCAGGGCCTACGAGCAGTACTTC
clone size: NA
D gene: NA
V gene: TRBV7-3
J gene: TRBJ2-7

CDR3 protein: CASGLLGRAQEETQYF
CDR3 DNA: TGCGCCAGCGGCTTGTTGGGGAGGGCTCAGGAAGAGACCCAGTACTTC
clone size: NA
D gene: TRBD2
V gene: TRBV5-1
J gene: TRBJ2-5

CDR3 protein: CASSGLPSGGGEQFF
CDR3 DNA: TGTGCCAGCAGTGGCCTGCCTAGCGGGGGGGGTGAGCAGTTCTTC
clone size: few
D gene: TRBD2
V gene: TRBV25-1
J gene: TRBJ2-1

CDR3 protein: CASSTGRARETQYF
CDR3 DNA: TGTGCCAGCAGTACCGGAAGGGCGAGGGAGACCCAGTACTTC
clone size: few
D gene: NA
V gene: TRBV28
J gene: TRBJ2-5

CDR3 protein: CSAITTGEGTEAFF
CDR3 DNA: TGCAGTGCTATTACGACAGGGGAGGGGACTGAAGCTTTCTTT
clone size: NA
D gene: TRBD1
V gene: TRBV20-1
J gene: TRBJ1-1

CDR3 protein: CASSLGGMQETQYF
CDR3 DNA: TGTGCCAGCAGCTTAGGGGGAATGCAAGAGACCCAGTACTTC
clone size: NA
D gene: NA
V gene: TRBV7-8
J gene: TRBJ2-5

CDR3 protein: CASSLSFRGSNYGYTF
CDR3 DNA: TGTGCCAGCAGTTTATCGTTCCGGGGATCTAACTATGGCTACACCTTC
clone size: NA
D gene: NA
V gene: TRBV27
J gene: TRBJ1-2

CDR3 protein: CASGFLQGSAKNIQYF
CDR3 DNA: TGTGCCAGCGGATTCTTACAGGGTTCGGCCAAAAACATTCAGTACTTC
clone size: NA
D gene: NA
V gene: TRBV28
J gene: TRBJ2-4

CDR3 protein: CASSGSGGADTQYF
CDR3 DNA: TGTGCCAGCAGTGGTAGCGGGGGGGCTGATACGCAGTATTTT
clone size: NA
D gene: TRBD2
V gene: TRBV6-6
J gene: TRBJ2-3

CDR3 protein: CASKAGTEYLNQPQHF
CDR3 DNA: TGTGCCAGCAAGGCCGGGACTGAATATCTGAATCAGCCCCAGCATTTT
clone size: NA
D gene: NA
V gene: TRBV27
J gene: TRBJ1-5

CDR3 protein: CASSVETQYF
CDR3 DNA: TGTGCCAGCAGTGTGGAGACCCAGTACTTC
clone size: many
D gene: NA
V gene: TRBV2
J gene: TRBJ2-5

CDR3 protein: CSAPRLAGAETQYF
CDR3 DNA: TGCAGTGCTCCCCGACTAGCGGGGGCAGAGACCCAGTACTTC
clone size: NA
D gene: TRBD2
V gene: TRBV20-1
J gene: TRBJ2-5

CDR3 protein: CASSPRGTPGLPEQFF
CDR3 DNA: TGTGCCAGCTCACCACGGGGGACCCCGGGCCTGCCTGAGCAGTTCTTC
clone size: NA
D gene: NA
V gene: TRBV18
J gene: TRBJ2-1

CDR3 protein: CASSWAPLNTGELFF
CDR3 DNA: TGTGCCAGCAGCTGGGCCCCATTAAACACCGGGGAGCTGTTTTTT
clone size: NA
D gene: NA
V gene: TRBV7-2
J gene: TRBJ2-2

CDR3 protein: CARTSSPGSYNEQFF
CDR3 DNA: TGCGCCAGAACCTCTAGCCCCGGTTCGTACAATGAGCAGTTCTTC
clone size: NA
D gene: NA
V gene: TRBV5-1
J gene: TRBJ2-1

CDR3 protein: CASSPPRLAETDTQYF
CDR3 DNA: TGTGCCAGCTCACCACCGAGGCTAGCGGAAACAGATACGCAGTATTTT
clone size: NA
D gene: TRBD2
V gene: TRBV18
J gene: TRBJ2-3

CDR3 protein: CASGFEGLNSPLHF
CDR3 DNA: TGTGCCAGCGGTTTCGAGGGGTTGAATTCACCCCTCCACTTT
clone size: NA
D gene: NA
V gene: TRBV27
J gene: TRBJ1-6

CDR3 protein: CASSQGGGLPYEQYF
CDR3 DNA: TGCGCCAGCAGCCAAGGTGGAGGGTTACCCTACGAGCAGTACTTC
clone size: NA
D gene: NA
V gene: TRBV4-1
J gene: TRBJ2-7

CDR3 protein: CSAPGLAGVNKQYF
CDR3 DNA: TGCAGTGCGCCGGGACTAGCGGGAGTAAACAAGCAGTACTTC
clone size: NA
D gene: TRBD2
V gene: TRBV20-1
J gene: TRBJ2-7

CDR3 protein: CASSPTSGRAAGELFF
CDR3 DNA: TGTGCCAGCAGCCCGACTAGCGGGAGGGCGGCCGGGGAGCTGTTTTTT
clone size: many
D gene: TRBD2
V gene: TRBV4-2
J gene: TRBJ2-2

CDR3 protein: CAVQGSNQPQHF
CDR3 DNA: TGTGCCGTACAGGGGAGCAATCAGCCCCAGCATTTT
clone size: few
D gene: TRBD1
V gene: TRBV6-7
J gene: TRBJ1-5

CDR3 protein: CASSMDTRSYNEQFF
CDR3 DNA: TGCGCCAGCAGCATGGACACCCGCTCCTACAATGAGCAGTTCTTC
clone size: NA
D gene: NA
V gene: TRBV5-1
J gene: TRBJ2-1

CDR3 protein: CATSTEMNTEAFF
CDR3 DNA: TGTGCCACCTCGACGGAGATGAACACTGAAGCTTTCTTT
clone size: NA
D gene: NA
V gene: TRBV27
J gene: TRBJ1-1

CDR3 protein: CSVEPTPLNEQFF
CDR3 DNA: TGCAGCGTTGAGCCTACTCCCCTCAATGAGCAGTTCTTC
clone size: NA
D gene: NA
V gene: TRBV29-1
J gene: TRBJ2-1

CDR3 protein: CASSPLGTSGIQENNEQFF
CDR3 DNA: TGTGCCAGCAGTCCCCTTGGGACTAGCGGGATCCAGGAGAACAATGAGCAGTTCTTC
clone size: few
D gene: TRBD2
V gene: TRBV6-1
J gene: TRBJ2-1

CDR3 protein: CSVRIPRDEQYF
CDR3 DNA: TGCAGCGTACGGATCCCACGGGACGAGCAGTACTTC
clone size: few
D gene: NA
V gene: TRBV29-1
J gene: TRBJ2-7

CDR3 protein: CSAFDGNYGYTF
CDR3 DNA: TGCAGTGCTTTTGACGGGAACTATGGCTACACCTTC
clone size: NA
D gene: NA
V gene: TRBV20-1
J gene: TRBJ1-2

CDR3 protein: CSAKRDFYEQYF
CDR3 DNA: TGCAGTGCCAAGCGGGATTTTTACGAGCAGTACTTC
clone size: few
D gene: TRBD2
V gene: TRBV20-1
J gene: TRBJ2-7

CDR3 protein: CASSVPGQGADEQFF
CDR3 DNA: TGTGCCAGCAGTGTCCCGGGACAGGGGGCGGATGAGCAGTTCTTC
clone size: NA
D gene: TRBD1
V gene: TRBV6-6
J gene: TRBJ2-1

CDR3 protein: CASSQNGGLSGTQYF
CDR3 DNA: TGTGCCAGCAGCCAAAACGGGGGGCTTTCAGGGACCCAGTACTTC
clone size: NA
D gene: NA
V gene: TRBV3-1
J gene: TRBJ2-5

CDR3 protein: CSAPIAGGPTGELFF
CDR3 DNA: TGCAGTGCACCCATAGCGGGAGGGCCCACCGGGGAGCTGTTTTTT
clone size: NA
D gene: TRBD2
V gene: TRBV20-1
J gene: TRBJ2-2

CDR3 protein: CSVAENHNEQYF
CDR3 DNA: TGCAGCGTCGCCGAAAATCACAATGAGCAGTACTTC
clone size: few
D gene: NA
V gene: TRBV29-1
J gene: TRBJ2-7

CDR3 protein: CSARGQASRGQYF
CDR3 DNA: TGCAGTGCTAGAGGCCAGGCCAGTCGGGGTCAGTACTTC
clone size: NA
D gene: NA
V gene: TRBV20-1
J gene: TRBJ2-4

CDR3 protein: CASSSQGGANTGELFF
CDR3 DNA: TGCGCCAGCAGCTCCCAGGGGGGTGCGAACACCGGGGAGCTGTTTTTT
clone size: NA
D gene: NA
V gene: TRBV5-1
J gene: TRBJ2-2

CDR3 protein: CASSSEPSSGRASGELFF
CDR3 DNA: TGTGCCAGCAGCTCCGAACCCTCGAGCGGGAGGGCCTCCGGGGAGCTGTTTTTT
clone size: NA
D gene: TRBD2
V gene: TRBV11-3
J gene: TRBJ2-2

CDR3 protein: CASSLLAALADTQYF
CDR3 DNA: TGTGCCAGCAGCTTGCTAGCGGCACTCGCAGATACGCAGTATTTT
clone size: once
D gene: TRBD2
V gene: TRBV7-2
J gene: TRBJ2-3

CDR3 protein: CASIRDGSPLHF
CDR3 DNA: TGTGCCAGCATCAGGGATGGTTCACCCCTCCACTTT
clone size: few
D gene: NA
V gene: TRBV2
J gene: TRBJ1-6

CDR3 protein: CSVYERAKNIQYF
CDR3 DNA: TGCAGCGTTTACGAACGAGCCAAAAACATTCAGTACTTC
clone size: few
D gene: NA
V gene: TRBV29-1
J gene: TRBJ2-4